The clone carrying this TCR beta chain was observed a few times. As yet, its antigen is unknown. CDR3 length equals 14 residues. V shed 0 bases and J shed 7 bases, with 11 bases lying between them. Per germline, CDR1 SGHTA and CDR2 FQGTGA. As every portion of the isolated RNA was reverse transcribed, the sequencing read expressed TCRB transcripts. The protocol was immunoSEQ multiplex PCR, while the TCRdb copy is restricted to in-frame clones and leaves out a portion. The sample records some 900,000 clones, 15% to 20% being singletons. This record comes from a study of beta chain features in type 1 diabetes. Study outcomes and limitations: People with Type 1 diabetes carried modestly yet significantly shorter TCRB CDR3s in all four CD4+ subsets.

This clonotype was obtained from a woman younger than 35 in good health. What was sequenced was naive CD4+ T cells from blood. The chain links TRBV7-3 to TRBJ2-3; perhaps TRBD1 as D (6 bases). This chain's CDR3 is CASSLTVGQYTQYF. The CDR3 coding sequence is TGTGCCAGCAGCTTAACCGTCGGACAGTATACGCAGTATTTT.